This entry describes one TCR beta chain. Its antigen is not identified. The data were taken from a study of shared clonotypes between healthy human individuals. The wider study: CD4 naive and memory got three plates each, CD8 naive two, CD8 memory one. General study findings and limits: Several donors shared around 5.2% of their naive CD4 clonotypes. Memory subsets generally showed lower estimated richness than naive subsets.

J gave up 3 bases and V 3 bases, and 8 bases lay outside the gene matches. CDR1 is ENHRY and CDR2 is SYGVKD in the germline V gene. CDR3 length: 16 amino acids. CD45RO-negative, CCR7-positively selected cells formed the naive CD8 fraction, excluding terminally differentiated effector memory CD45RA+ cells. Evenly divided among several immunoSEQ plates was the genomic DNA of each subset. TCRdb's table, derived via immunoSEQ multiplex PCR, lists solely in-frame clones and lacks some. Of around 2.1 million clones in the sample, just over 90% were seen once. V gene TRBV10-3 combines with J gene TRBJ1-5; 7 bases are a match to TRBD1. This receptor was taken from a man aged 18 to 29 in good health. Some clones in this sample may be carry-over from other donors' samples. Sequencing was done on a sample of naive CD8+ T cells from PBMCs. CDR3 amino acids: CAISDRGNPVNQPQHF. The CDR3 DNA follows: TGTGCCATCAGTGACAGGGGGAACCCGGTCAATCAGCCCCAGCATTTT.